This T cell receptor (beta chain) appears in the sequencing data of a study of cytomegalovirus exposure and HLA in healthy donors. Whole-study context: HLA-typed donors were the source of about 90 million unique TCRs held in an early data release. Study-level results: As was reported, the HLA-A and HLA-B alleles of most subjects were accurately predicted from TCR beta sequences. In vitro experiments confirmed that three CMV-associated chains were specific for CMV antigens. Most TCR sequences were rare, but some public TCRs occurred in many donors.

Remarks on this clone: Its target is unknown.

The germline V gene encodes CDR1 LGHNA and CDR2 YSLEER. J gave up 4 bases and V 0 bases, and 12 bases lay outside the gene matches. The CDR3 runs 18 residues. Primers included in the PCR were 60 Vbeta and 13 Jbeta primers. TCRdb keeps only in-frame clones here, not all; method: immunoSEQ multiplex PCR. The sample consists of fewer than 40,000 clones, 81% of them appearing once. The chain has TRBV4-3 and TRBJ2-4; TRBD1 matches 7 bases. The TCR comes from a woman aged 35 to 49 in good health and CMV-seronegative. The sequencing sample was made of PBMCs. CDR3 nucleotides: TGCGCCAGCAGCCAAGAGTTGTCCAGGGGGACCGTGAAAAACATTCAGTACTTC. As protein: CASSQELSRGTVKNIQYF.